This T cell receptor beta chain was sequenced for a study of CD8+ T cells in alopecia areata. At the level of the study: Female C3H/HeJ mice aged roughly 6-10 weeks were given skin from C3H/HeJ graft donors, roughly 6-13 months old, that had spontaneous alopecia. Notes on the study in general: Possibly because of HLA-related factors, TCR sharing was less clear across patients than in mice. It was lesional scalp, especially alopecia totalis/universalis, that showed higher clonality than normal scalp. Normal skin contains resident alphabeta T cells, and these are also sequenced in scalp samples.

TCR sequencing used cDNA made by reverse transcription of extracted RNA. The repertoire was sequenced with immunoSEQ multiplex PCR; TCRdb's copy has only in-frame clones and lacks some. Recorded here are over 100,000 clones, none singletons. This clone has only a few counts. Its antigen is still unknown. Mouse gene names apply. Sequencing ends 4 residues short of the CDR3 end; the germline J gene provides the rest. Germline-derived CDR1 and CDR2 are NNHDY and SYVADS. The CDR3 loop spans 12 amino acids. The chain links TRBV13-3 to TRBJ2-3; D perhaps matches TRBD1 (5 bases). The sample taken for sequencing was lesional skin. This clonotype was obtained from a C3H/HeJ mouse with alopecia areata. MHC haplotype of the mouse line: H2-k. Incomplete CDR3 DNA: TGTGCCAGCAGTGCTACAGGAGAA. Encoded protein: CASSATGE. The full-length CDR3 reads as CASSATGETLYF.